The 7 T cell receptor beta chains presented below share a single source sample, sequenced in a study of shared clonotypes between healthy human individuals (dated by TCRdb to the early 2020s). Receptor libraries were prepared by the immunoSEQ multiplex PCR assay. Drawn from immuneACCESS, this table holds only the in-frame rearrangements with V and J called that TCRdb kept. Clones are partly lost; checked studies trace under half to an unresolved V gene and leave the rest unexplained. Counted in this sample were about 2.3 million clones; 80% to 95% of them appeared once. 0.39% of the sample goes to the ten largest clones. The sequenced sample consisted of naive CD4+ T cells from PBMCs. This specimen's cell subset or site label, per the study, means: CD45RA+ positively selected. These receptors all come from a man in his late teens or twenties in good health. Some clones in this sample may be carry-over from other donors' samples.

A word on this clone: The same CDR3 can be traced to other DNA sequences in this sample. This chain joins TRBV4-1 and TRBJ1-3, with D unresolved. CDR1 is MGHRA, CDR2 YSYEKL, per germline. The CDR3 runs 18 residues. With 1 base removed from V and 0 bases from J, the gap between germline ends came to 16 bases. CDR3 DNA: TGCGCCAGCAGCCAAGTTTGGCGGTTAGGGAGCTCTGGAAACACCATATATTTT. Its translation: CASSQVWRLGSSGNTIYF.

CDR3 in amino acids: CAISPGGTVNQPQHF. In DNA, the CDR3 is TGTGCCATCAGTCCAGGGGGGACAGTAAATCAGCCCCAGCATTTT. The V call is TRBV10-3, the J call TRBJ1-5, with 7 bases identical to TRBD1. V lost 5 bases and J lost 4; bases outside the gene matches: 8. CDR1 is ENHRY and CDR2 is SYGVKD in the germline V gene. The CDR3 contains 15 residues.

Regarding this clone: Other DNA sequences in the same sample also yield this CDR3. The genes are TRBV6-1 and TRBJ1-1; D not certain. CDR3 size: 14 residues. Germline CDR1 is MNHNS and CDR2 is SASEGT. Trimming stripped 1 base from V and 1 base from J, with 7 bases between. The chain's CDR3 is CASSEGRQNTEAFF. In DNA, the CDR3 is TGTGCCAGCAGTGAAGGACGCCAGAACACTGAAGCTTTCTTT.

This clone has just a few counts. Different DNA sequences within this sample yield the same CDR3. V and J are TRBV5-1 and TRBJ1-2; TRBD1 aligns across 8 bases. CDR3 length: 14 residues. V was pared by 6 bases and J by 3 bases, with 7 bases of the junction left unmatched. The germline V gene has CDR1 SGHRS and CDR2 YFSETQ. CDR3 region: CASNSGTGDYGYTF. CDR3 bases: TGCGCCAGCAACTCCGGGACAGGAGACTATGGCTACACCTTC.

The chain recombines TRBV30 with TRBJ1-1; 7 bases are a match to TRBD1. V lost 0 bases, J lost 11 bases, and 9 bases stayed unmatched. The CDR3 loop spans 13 amino acids. The germline CDR1 and CDR2 sequences are GTSNPN and SVGIG (reference sequence). CDR3 protein: CAWSVGGGGTAFF. The CDR3 bases are TGTGCCTGGAGTGTAGGAGGGGGCGGAACTGCTTTCTTT.

This clone has a handful of counts. The chain recombines TRBV27 with TRBJ1-1, with a tentative D call TRBD1 (5 bases). Trimming shortened V by 6 bases and J by 3 bases, and 14 bases separated the two germline ends. The CDR3 runs to 14 residues. Germline-derived CDR1 and CDR2 are MNHEY and SMNVEV (reference sequence). This chain's CDR3 is CASSRPGQDTEAFF. In DNA form, the CDR3 reads TGTGCCAGCAGCCGACCGGGGCAGGACACTGAAGCTTTCTTT.

The chain couples TRBV2 to TRBJ1-3; D unclear. Looked up from germline, CDR1 is SNHLY and CDR2 is FYNNEI. V dropped 8 bases and J dropped 0 bases, with 11 bases sitting between them. The CDR3 loop spans 14 amino acids. The CDR3 DNA sequence: TGTGCCAGCGATGGACGTCTCTCTGGAAACACCATATATTTT. Amino acid sequence: CASDGRLSGNTIYF.